Listed below are T cell receptor beta chains from one sample, sequenced in a study of technical replicates of blood from several donors. Libraries were prepared by immunoSEQ multiplex PCR; TCRdb keeps only in-frame clonotypes and omits some of them. There are fewer than 90,000 clones in the sample; approximately 96% occur only once, and roughly 0.2% lies in the top ten. Material for sequencing was T cells isolated from PBMCs. The receptor source for this set is a human donor in good health. Each CDR3 is given with its conserved first and last residue.

>TRBJ1-5|TRBV6-1
CASSEAGTYSNQPQHF
>TRBJ2-7|TRBV7-9
CASSFGPGLASSYEQYF
>TRBJ2-3|TRBV5-1
CASSLELAGPDTQYF
>TRBJ1-1|TRBV11-3
CASSAGPEAFF
>TRBJ2-3|TRBV7-2
CASSDGALRDTQYF
>TRBJ1-2|TRBV27
CASGLTGALGYGYTF
>TRBJ1-4|TRBV6-5
CASSRGPNEKLFF
>TRBJ2-7|TRBV6-1
CASSKVSGTSYEQYF
>TRBJ2-1|TRBV9
CASSVGAKPHEQFF
>TRBJ2-1|TRBV14
CASSQAGTSVYNEQFF
>TRBJ1-5|TRBV4-1
CASSRGQGNSNQPQHF
>TRBJ1-2|TRBV7-9
CASSETEWGGLGGYTF
>TRBJ1-2|TRBV13
CASSPSDTTGRDGYTF
>TRBJ2-5|TRBV11-2
CASSVRDTRKETQYF
>TRBJ2-7|TRBV18
CASSPPGRYVYEQYF
>TRBJ1-5|TRBV7-8
CASSSSGEINQPQHF
>TRBJ2-2|TRBV9
CASSFLDGAGGELFF
>TRBJ1-5|TRBV7-2
CASRLGQGVHQPQHF
>TRBJ2-7|TRBV29-1
CSVTVPHSIRDEQYF
>TRBJ1-1|TRBV19
CASNDRVFGFGTEAFF
>TRBJ2-7|TRBV6-1
CASRRQRLYEQYF
>TRBJ2-1|TRBV10-3
CAISVGLAGNNEQFF
>TRBJ1-1|TRBV6-5
CASSRDRGSSEAFF
>TRBJ1-2|TRBV6-1
CASSARTEANYGYTF
>TRBJ2-7|TRBV10-3
CAISDFGTGPTSYEQYF
>TRBJ1-1|TRBV27
CASRTWTGRMNTEAFF
>TRBJ2-7|TRBV6-1
CASSDSRAYEQYF
>TRBJ1-1|TRBV2
CASSARQGMNTEAFF
>TRBJ2-5|TRBV4-1
CASSRGAGEETQYF
>TRBJ2-1|TRBV28
CASRIRGLDSSRQFF
>TRBJ2-7|TRBV9
CASSSRTSGRDEQYF
>TRBJ2-5|TRBV25-1
CASSDLDSETQYF
>TRBJ2-6|TRBV9
CASSVEGERANVLTF
>TRBJ2-1|TRBV7-3
CASSLRPTSVYNEQFF
>TRBJ2-7|TRBV7-9
CASSPGQGISYEQYF
>TRBJ2-3|TRBV28
CASRELAGVTDTQYF
>TRBJ2-2|TRBV11-3
CASSLALLGSNTGELFF
>TRBJ2-5|TRBV28
CASSREPGGAQETQYF
>TRBJ1-4|TRBV19
CASSVTAGNEKLFF
>TRBJ2-3|TRBV19
CASSTLAGSTDTQYF
>TRBJ2-1|TRBV5-5
CASSLGVGGTRDYNEQFF
>TRBJ1-2|TRBV7-9
CASSSTPQTDPNYGYTF
>TRBJ2-7|TRBV13
CASSPPSHRVPSSYEQYF
>TRBJ2-2|TRBV9
CASSVGGGSTGELFF
>TRBJ1-1|TRBV28
CASSLGGSTEAFF
>TRBJ2-1|TRBV25-1
CASSEGAGVTYNEQFF
>TRBJ2-3|TRBV11-2
CASRDIRGQGHTQYF
>TRBJ1-2|TRBV19
CASSISPGTGDGYTF
>TRBJ1-2|TRBV28
CAIQDSANYGYTF
>TRBJ1-1|TRBV29-1
CSVGVGQGEWDTEAFF
>TRBJ2-5|TRBV27
CASSLSGEETQYF
>TRBJ2-7|TRBV6-1
CASQTSGKQYF
>TRBJ2-2|TRBV14
CASSHPEKQTGRNTGELFF
>TRBJ1-5|TRBV4-1
CASSQQGQASNQPQHF
>TRBJ2-7|TRBV6-5
CASSYSGQGNSYEQYF
>TRBJ2-3|TRBV11-2
CASSSQGDTQYF
>TRBJ2-7|TRBV11-2
CASSLSGGDSYEQYF
>TRBJ1-2|TRBV9
CASSVEGQGDGYTF
>TRBJ2-7|TRBV11-3
CASRDTGTGTYEQYF
>TRBJ1-1|TRBV13
CASSLGIVGEGGDTEAFF